Sequencing of this T cell receptor (beta chain) was carried out in a study of CD8+ T cells in alopecia areata (dated by TCRdb to between 2018 and 2020). General notes on the study: The treated patients took part in an open-label pilot trial in which moderate-to-severe alopecia areata was treated with oral tofacitinib at 5 to 10 mg twice daily. RNA was extracted with the PAXgene miRNA kit for fixed scalp, the miRNeasy kit for PBMCs, and the RNeasy kit for mouse skin. Biopsies were taken from tofacitinib-treated patients at baseline and at 4 and 24 weeks of treatment, and a later scalp biopsy was taken in several of the tofacitinib-treated patients. In humans, TCRbeta sequencing was performed on scalp tissue and on sorted CD4+ and CD8+ peripheral blood T cells from healthy controls and from patients with patchy or totalis/universalis alopecia areata. immunoSEQ multiplex PCR using 35 Vbeta forward primers and 13 Jbeta reverse primers was used to amplify TCRbeta CDR3 regions. Tofacitinib was given for 6 to 18 months, followed by 6 months of follow-up off drug to assess delayed response and recurrence. In both human patients and the C3H/HeJ mouse model, the study applied high-throughput TCRbeta sequencing to look at T cell clonal expansion in alopecia areata. Clonality in the scalp was compared among normal scalp (n=4), patchy alopecia areata scalp (n=8), and alopecia totalis/universalis scalp (n=8). Results the study describes overall, beyond this receptor: Compared with normal scalp, lesional scalp had higher clonality and more expanded CD8+ clones, particularly in alopecia totalis/universalis, a pattern that suggests antigenic drive. Scalp TCR repertoire analysis is complicated because resident alphabeta T cells in normal human skin are also sequenced, whereas mouse skin is dominated by gammadelta T cells. Shared TCR sequences between patients were less evident than in mice, which may be partly attributable to HLA diversity in the patient population.

The receptor library was made with the immunoSEQ multiplex PCR assay. RNA was extracted from all samples and reverse transcribed into cDNA as template for TCR sequencing. SuperScript III was used to make first-strand cDNA, primed with a 2:1 mix of oligo-dT and random hexamers. A synthetic immune receptor repertoire was used to measure amplification bias, and any remaining bias was corrected computationally. Regarding the original processing steps: Raw reads were preprocessed to remove errors, and CDR3 was defined by IMGT conventions from the conserved cysteine to phenylalanine. Clonality was computed by normalizing Shannon entropy by log2 of the number of productive unique TCRs and subtracting the result from 1. Scalp TCRbeta sequences were cross-referenced with sorted blood CD4 and CD8 repertoires so that the CD4 or CD8 identity of scalp clones could be inferred. TCRdb re-hosts the immuneACCESS table, in-frame sequences only. Its copies lack some clones; in the studies checked, an unresolved V gene accounts for under half of them, and the cause for the rest is not known. The V and J calls and clone size are taken from that table; D and trimming were inferred from the DNA. The sample records about 200,000 clones, 57% of which are singletons. 0.45% of the sample goes to the ten largest clones.

The junction shows trimming of 2 bases on V and 4 bases on J, plus 21 bases between the germline ends. There are 19 amino acids in the CDR3, from cysteine to phenylalanine inclusive. The entry retains the CDR3 DNA only, 57 bases that are in frame from base 1. From a lookup of the germline V gene (reference sequence), CDR1 and CDR2 are MNHEY and SMNVEV. Concerning this clone: Its target antigen remains unknown. It has no much larger one-base neighbor in the sample; base qualities were not kept.

Interpreted using the paper, the time point label stands for: baseline before oral tofacitinib. Lesional scalp punch biopsies and peripheral blood were collected from alopecia areata patients. After PBMCs were isolated by density centrifugation and stained for CD3, CD4 and CD8, a FACSAria was used to sort CD4+ and CD8+ T cells. This TCR came from a human donor with alopecia areata. Here the chain combines TRBV27 and TRBJ2-6; the D gene assignment is perhaps TRBD1 or TRBD2, with each matching 5 bases. The sample consisted of CD4+ T cells sorted from blood, taken at week 0. The DNA sequence is given as TGTGCCAGCAGTTTAAATCTGCAGGGAGCAGTGAGAGGGGCCAACGTCCTGACTTTC. This translates into CASSLNLQGAVRGANVLTF.